This T cell receptor beta chain comes out of a study of control samples from healthy donors and cancer patients. V lost 3 bases and J lost 8, with 13 bases in between. The germline gives CDR1 LNHDA, CDR2 SQIVND (reference sequence). The CDR3 contains 14 residues. Produced via immunoSEQ multiplex PCR; TCRdb's table is partial and in-frame only. The profile covers roughly 68,000 clones, with more than 80% appearing a single time and approximately 14% taken by the ten largest. This sequence originates from a man aged 60 to 69 in good health. Sequencing was carried out using blood. V gene TRBV19 combines with J gene TRBJ1-4; TRBD1 might be the D (6 bases). The CDR3 DNA reads as TGTGCCAGTAGTATCGGGCAGGGGAAGGAAAAACTGTTTTTT. The encoded protein is CASSIGQGKEKLFF.